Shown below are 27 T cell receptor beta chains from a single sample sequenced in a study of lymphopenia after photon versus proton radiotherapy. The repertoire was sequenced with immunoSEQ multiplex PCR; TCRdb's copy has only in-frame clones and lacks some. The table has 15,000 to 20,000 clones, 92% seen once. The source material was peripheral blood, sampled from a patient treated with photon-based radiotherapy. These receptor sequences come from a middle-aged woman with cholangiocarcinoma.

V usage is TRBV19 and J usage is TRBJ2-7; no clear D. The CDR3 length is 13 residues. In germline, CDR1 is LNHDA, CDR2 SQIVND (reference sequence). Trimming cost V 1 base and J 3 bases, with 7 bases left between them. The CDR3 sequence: CASSIARSYEQYF. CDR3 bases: TGTGCCAGTAGTATAGCACGGAGCTACGAGCAGTACTTC.

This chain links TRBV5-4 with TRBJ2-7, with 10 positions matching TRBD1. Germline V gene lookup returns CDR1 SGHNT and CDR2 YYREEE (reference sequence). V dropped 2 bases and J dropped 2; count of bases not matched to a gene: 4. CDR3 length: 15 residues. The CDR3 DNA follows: TGTGCCAGCAGCTTATCCGGGACAGGGGCCTACGAGCAGTACTTC. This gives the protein CASSLSGTGAYEQYF. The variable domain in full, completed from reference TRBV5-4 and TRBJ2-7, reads ETGVTQSPTHLIKTRGQQVTLRCSSQSGHNTVSWYQQALGQGPQFIFQYYREEENGRGNFPPRFSGLQFPNYSSELNVNALELDDSALYLCASSLSGTGAYEQYFGPGTRLTVT.

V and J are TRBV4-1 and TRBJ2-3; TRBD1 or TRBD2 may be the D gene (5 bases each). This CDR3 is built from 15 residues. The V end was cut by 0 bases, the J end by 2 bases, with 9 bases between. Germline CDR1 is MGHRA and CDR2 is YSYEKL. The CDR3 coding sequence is TGCGCCAGCAGCCAAGAGGGGACCCTCACAGATACGCAGTATTTT. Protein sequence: CASSQEGTLTDTQYF.

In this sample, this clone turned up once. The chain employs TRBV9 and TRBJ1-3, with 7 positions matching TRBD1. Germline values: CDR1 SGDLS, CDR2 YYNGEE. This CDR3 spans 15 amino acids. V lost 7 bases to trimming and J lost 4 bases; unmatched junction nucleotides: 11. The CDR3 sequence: CASGITGVPGNTIYF. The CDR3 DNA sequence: TGTGCCAGCGGTATAACAGGGGTCCCCGGAAACACCATATATTTT.

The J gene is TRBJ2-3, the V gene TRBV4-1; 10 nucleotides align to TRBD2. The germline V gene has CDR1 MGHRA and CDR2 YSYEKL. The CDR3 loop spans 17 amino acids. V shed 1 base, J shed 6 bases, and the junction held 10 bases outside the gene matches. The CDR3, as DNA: TGCGCCAGCAGCCAAGGTGGGCTAGCGGGGGCTGAGGATACGCAGTATTTT. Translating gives CASSQGGLAGAEDTQYF.

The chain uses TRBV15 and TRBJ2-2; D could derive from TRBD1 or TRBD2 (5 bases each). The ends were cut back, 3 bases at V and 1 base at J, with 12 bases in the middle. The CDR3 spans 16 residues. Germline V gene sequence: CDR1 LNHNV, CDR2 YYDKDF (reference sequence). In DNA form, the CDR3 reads TGTGCCACCAGCAGGACGGGACCCAGGAACACCGGGGAGCTGTTTTTT. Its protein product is CATSRTGPRNTGELFF.

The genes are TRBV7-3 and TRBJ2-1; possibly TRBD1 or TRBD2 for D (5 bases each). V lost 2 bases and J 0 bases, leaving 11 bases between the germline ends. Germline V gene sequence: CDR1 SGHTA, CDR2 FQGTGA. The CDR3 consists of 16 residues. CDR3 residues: CASSLSVRGSYNEQFF. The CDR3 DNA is TGTGCCAGCAGCTTATCAGTGAGGGGCTCCTACAATGAGCAGTTCTTC.

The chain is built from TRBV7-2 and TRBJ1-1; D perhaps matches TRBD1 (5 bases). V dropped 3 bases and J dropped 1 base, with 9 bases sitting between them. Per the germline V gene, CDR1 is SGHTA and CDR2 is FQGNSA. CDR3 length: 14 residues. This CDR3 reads CASSLGRGNTEAFF. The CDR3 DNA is TGTGCCAGCAGCTTGGGGAGGGGGAACACTGAAGCTTTCTTT.

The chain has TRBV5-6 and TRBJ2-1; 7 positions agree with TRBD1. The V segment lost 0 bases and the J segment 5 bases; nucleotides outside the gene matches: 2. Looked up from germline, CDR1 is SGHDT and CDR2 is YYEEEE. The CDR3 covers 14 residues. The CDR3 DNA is TGTGCCAGCAGCTTGGGAACAGGGGACAATGAGCAGTTCTTC. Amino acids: CASSLGTGDNEQFF. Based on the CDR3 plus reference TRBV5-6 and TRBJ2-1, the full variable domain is DAGVTQSPTHLIKTRGQQVTLRCSPKSGHDTVSWYQQALGQGPQFIFQYYEEEERQRGNFPDRFSGHQFPNYSSELNVNALLLGDSALYLCASSLGTGDNEQFFGPGTRLTVL.

In DNA form, the CDR3 reads TGTGCCAGCTCCCCGACCCATCCTAACTATGGCTACACCTTC. Protein sequence: CASSPTHPNYGYTF. This chain links TRBV18 with TRBJ1-2; D is unresolved. Germline values: CDR1 KGHSH, CDR2 LQKENI. The CDR3 sequence is 14 residues long. The V end was cut by 6 bases, the J end by 0 bases, with 11 bases between.

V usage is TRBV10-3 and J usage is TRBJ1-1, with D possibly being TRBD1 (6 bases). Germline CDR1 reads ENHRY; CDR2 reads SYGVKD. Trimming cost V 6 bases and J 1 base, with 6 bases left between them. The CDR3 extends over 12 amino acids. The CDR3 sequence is CAIRQGNTEAFF. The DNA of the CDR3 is TGTGCCATCAGACAGGGGAACACTGAAGCTTTCTTT.

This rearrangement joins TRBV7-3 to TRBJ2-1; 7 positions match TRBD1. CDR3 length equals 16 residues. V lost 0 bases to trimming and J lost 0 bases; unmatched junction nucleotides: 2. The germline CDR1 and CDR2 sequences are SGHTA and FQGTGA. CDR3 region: CASSLTWDSSYNEQFF. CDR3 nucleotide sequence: TGTGCCAGCAGCTTAACGTGGGACAGCTCCTACAATGAGCAGTTCTTC.

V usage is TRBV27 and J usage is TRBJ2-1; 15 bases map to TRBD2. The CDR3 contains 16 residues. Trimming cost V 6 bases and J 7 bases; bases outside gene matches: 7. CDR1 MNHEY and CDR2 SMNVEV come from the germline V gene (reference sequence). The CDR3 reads CASRKPGLAGGNEQFF. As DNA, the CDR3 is TGTGCCAGCAGGAAACCGGGACTAGCGGGGGGAAATGAGCAGTTCTTC.

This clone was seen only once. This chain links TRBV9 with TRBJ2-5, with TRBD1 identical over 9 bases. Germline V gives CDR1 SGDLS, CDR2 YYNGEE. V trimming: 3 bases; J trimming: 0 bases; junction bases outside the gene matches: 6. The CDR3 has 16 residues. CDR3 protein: CASSAPTGGYQETQYF. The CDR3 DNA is TGTGCCAGCAGCGCCCCGACAGGGGGGTACCAAGAGACCCAGTACTTC.

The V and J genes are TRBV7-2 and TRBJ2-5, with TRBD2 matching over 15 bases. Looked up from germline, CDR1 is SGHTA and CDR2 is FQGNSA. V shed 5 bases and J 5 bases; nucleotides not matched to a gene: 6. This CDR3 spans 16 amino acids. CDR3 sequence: CASSGGLAGGEETQYF. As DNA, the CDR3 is TGTGCCAGCAGCGGGGGACTAGCGGGGGGCGAGGAGACCCAGTACTTC. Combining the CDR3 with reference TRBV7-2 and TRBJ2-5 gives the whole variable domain GAGVSQSPSNKVTEKGKDVELRCDPISGHTALYWYRQSLGQGLEFLIYFQGNSAPDKSGLPSDRFSAERTGGSVSTLTIQRTQQEDSAVYLCASSGGLAGGEETQYFGPGTRLLVL.

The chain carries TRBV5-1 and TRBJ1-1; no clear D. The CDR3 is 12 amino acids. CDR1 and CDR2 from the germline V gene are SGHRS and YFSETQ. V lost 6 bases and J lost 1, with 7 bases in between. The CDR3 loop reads CASKLENTEAFF. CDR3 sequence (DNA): TGCGCCAGCAAGTTGGAGAACACTGAAGCTTTCTTT.

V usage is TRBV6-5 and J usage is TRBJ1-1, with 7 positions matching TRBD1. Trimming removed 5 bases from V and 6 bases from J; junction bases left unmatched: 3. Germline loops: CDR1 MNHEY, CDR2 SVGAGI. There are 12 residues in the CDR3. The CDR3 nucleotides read TGTGCCAGCAGTCCTGGGACAGCTGAAGCTTTCTTT. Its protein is CASSPGTAEAFF.

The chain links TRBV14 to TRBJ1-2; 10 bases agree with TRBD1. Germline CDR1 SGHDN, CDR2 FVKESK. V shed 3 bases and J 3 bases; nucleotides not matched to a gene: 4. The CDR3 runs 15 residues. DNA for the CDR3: TGTGCCAGCAGCCACGGGACAGGGGCTTACTATGGCTACACCTTC. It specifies CASSHGTGAYYGYTF.

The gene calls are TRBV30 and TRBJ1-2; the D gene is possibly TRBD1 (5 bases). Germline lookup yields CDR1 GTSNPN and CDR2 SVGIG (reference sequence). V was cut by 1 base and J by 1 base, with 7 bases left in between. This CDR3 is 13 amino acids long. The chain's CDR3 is CAWSAGLNYGYTF. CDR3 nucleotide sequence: TGTGCCTGGAGTGCGGGGCTTAACTATGGCTACACCTTC. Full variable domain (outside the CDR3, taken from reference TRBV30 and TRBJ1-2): SQTIHQWPATLVQPVGSPLSLECTVEGTSNPNLYWYRQAAGRGLQLLFYSVGIGQISSEVPQNLSASRPQDRQFILSSKKLLLSDSGFYLCAWSAGLNYGYTFGSGTRLTVV.

The CDR3 DNA reads as TGTGCCCTCTCTAAGCGGGGGGGCACAGATACGCAGTATTTT. It yields the protein CALSKRGGTDTQYF. This chain connects TRBV30 to TRBJ2-3; 9 bases are shared with TRBD2. The germline V gene encodes CDR1 GTSNPN and CDR2 SVGIG (reference sequence). The CDR3 has 14 residues. V lost 8 bases to trimming and J lost 1 base; unmatched junction nucleotides: 7. Full variable domain (outside the CDR3, taken from reference TRBV30 and TRBJ2-3): SQTIHQWPATLVQPVGSPLSLECTVEGTSNPNLYWYRQAAGRGLQLLFYSVGIGQISSEVPQNLSASRPQDRQFILSSKKLLLSDSGFYLCALSKRGGTDTQYFGPGTRLTVL.

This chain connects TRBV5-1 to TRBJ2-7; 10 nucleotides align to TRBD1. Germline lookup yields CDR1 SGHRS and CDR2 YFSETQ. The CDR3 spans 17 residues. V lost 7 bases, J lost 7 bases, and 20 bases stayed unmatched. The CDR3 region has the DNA TGCGCCAGCCGCCCGGGACAGGGGAAAACCTCGGTTCGGGAGCAGTACTTC. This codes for CASRPGQGKTSVREQYF.

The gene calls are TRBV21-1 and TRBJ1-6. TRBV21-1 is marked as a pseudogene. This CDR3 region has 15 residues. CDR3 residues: CASSKGKFLNSPLHF. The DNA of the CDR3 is TGTGCCAGCAGCAAAGGGAAGTTTTTAAATTCACCCCTCCACTTT.

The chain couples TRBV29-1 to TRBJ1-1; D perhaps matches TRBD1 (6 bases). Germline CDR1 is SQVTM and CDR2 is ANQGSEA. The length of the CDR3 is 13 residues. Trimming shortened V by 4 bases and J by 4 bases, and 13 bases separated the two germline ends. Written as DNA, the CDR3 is TGCAGCGTTGGAACAGGGTCGGGCACTGAAGCTTTCTTT. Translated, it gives CSVGTGSGTEAFF.

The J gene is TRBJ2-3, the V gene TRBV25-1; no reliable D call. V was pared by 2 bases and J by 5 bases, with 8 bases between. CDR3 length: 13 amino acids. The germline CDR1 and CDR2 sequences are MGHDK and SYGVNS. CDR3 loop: CASSEAWIDTQYF. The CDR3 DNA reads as TGTGCCAGCAGTGAAGCTTGGATAGATACGCAGTATTTT.

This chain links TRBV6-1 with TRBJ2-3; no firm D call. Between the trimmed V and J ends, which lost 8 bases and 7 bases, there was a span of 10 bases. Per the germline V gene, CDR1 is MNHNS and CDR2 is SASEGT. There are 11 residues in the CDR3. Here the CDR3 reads CASPGGNTQYF. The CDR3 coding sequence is TGTGCCAGCCCGGGTGGGAATACGCAGTATTTT.

The CDR3 nucleotides read TGTGCCAGCAGTAACAGGGCTTTGCAGCCCCAGCATTTT. It codes for CASSNRALQPQHF. The gene calls are TRBV27 and TRBJ1-5; possible D gene TRBD1, 6 bases. V was clipped by 5 bases and J by 7 bases, with 12 bases between them. CDR3 length: 13 residues. Germline values: CDR1 MNHEY, CDR2 SMNVEV (reference sequence).

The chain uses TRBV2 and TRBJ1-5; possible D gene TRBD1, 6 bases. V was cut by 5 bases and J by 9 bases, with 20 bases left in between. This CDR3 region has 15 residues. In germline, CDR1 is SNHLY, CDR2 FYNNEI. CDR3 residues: CASSQDRSSIRPQHF. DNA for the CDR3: TGTGCCAGCAGTCAAGACAGGTCCTCAATCAGGCCCCAGCATTTT.